Below are 30 T cell receptor beta chains sequenced from a single sample in a study of OX40 agonist ivuxolimab in advanced cancers. TCRdb keeps only in-frame clones here, not all; method: immunoSEQ multiplex PCR. The profile shows about 78,000 clones, around 90% of them singletons. The sequencing used CD4+ or CD8+ T cells sorted from blood, collected in a trial of the OX40 agonist ivuxolimab. These TCRs come from an adult with an advanced solid tumor such as melanoma, head and neck, liver or kidney cancer.

This chain connects TRBV9 to TRBJ1-4; TRBD1 matches 10 bases. With 4 bases clipped from V and 5 bases from J, the junction kept 11 bases outside the gene matches. The CDR3 covers 17 residues. Germline assignment: CDR1 SGDLS and CDR2 YYNGEE. This chain's CDR3 is CASSTWTGGDTNEKLFF. The CDR3 coding sequence is TGTGCCAGCAGCACCTGGACAGGGGGGGATACGAATGAAAAACTGTTTTTT.

This clone was counted between two and nine times. J is TRBJ2-3 and V is TRBV28; 11 bases map to TRBD2. Germline V lookup: CDR1 MDHEN, CDR2 SYDVKM. This CDR3 has 16 amino acids. J was trimmed by 3 bases and V by 6 bases; bases with no gene match: 8. The CDR3 region is CASRISGRVRTDTQYF. CDR3 DNA: TGTGCCAGCAGGATTAGCGGGAGGGTGAGAACAGATACGCAGTATTTT.

CDR3 loop: CASSPSSYEQYF. DNA of the CDR3: TGCGCCAGCAGCCCCAGCTCCTACGAGCAGTACTTC. J is TRBJ2-7 and V is TRBV5-1; no clear D. CDR1 is SGHRS and CDR2 is YFSETQ in the germline V gene. The CDR3 runs 12 residues. V was cut by 4 bases and J by 0 bases, with 5 bases left in between.

The rearrangement joins TRBV18 to TRBJ2-7, with 9 nucleotides matching TRBD2. CDR1 KGHSH and CDR2 LQKENI come from the germline V gene. V gave up 1 base and J gave up 1 base; unmatched junction bases: 5. There are 16 residues in the CDR3. Here the CDR3 reads CASSPRPSGISYEQYF. The CDR3 DNA is TGTGCCAGCTCACCACGGCCTAGCGGGATATCCTACGAGCAGTACTTC. The whole variable domain, remainder taken from reference TRBV18 and TRBJ2-7, is NAGVMQNPRHLVRRRGQEARLRCSPMKGHSHVYWYRQLPEEGLKFMVYLQKENIIDESGMPKERFSAEFPKEGPSILRIQQVVRGDSAAYFCASSPRPSGISYEQYFGPGTRLTVT.

The chain combines TRBV7-2 with TRBJ1-1, with D possibly being TRBD1 (6 bases). V was cut by 1 base and J by 2 bases, with 17 bases left in between. Germline V CDR1 and CDR2: SGHTA, FQGNSA. The CDR3 is 17 amino acids. In DNA, the CDR3 is TGTGCCAGCAGCTTAGTGGGGTGGGACAAACAAAACACTGAAGCTTTCTTT. It is translated as CASSLVGWDKQNTEAFF. Full variable domain (missing parts from reference TRBV7-2 and TRBJ1-1): GAGVSQSPSNKVTEKGKDVELRCDPISGHTALYWYRQSLGQGLEFLIYFQGNSAPDKSGLPSDRFSAERTGGSVSTLTIQRTQQEDSAVYLCASSLVGWDKQNTEAFFGQGTRLTVV.

The rearrangement joins TRBV7-2 to TRBJ1-4, with D hard to call. The ends were cut back, 2 bases at V and 8 bases at J, with 9 bases in the middle. The CDR3 has 13 residues. The germline V gene encodes CDR1 SGHTA and CDR2 FQGNSA. In nucleotides, the CDR3 is TGTGCCAGCAGCTTAAGGGCACGCGAAAAACTGTTTTTT. The encoded protein is CASSLRAREKLFF.

The chain combines TRBV29-1 with TRBJ2-7; tentative D call: TRBD2 (6 bases). The V and J ends lost 7 bases and 6 bases respectively, with 19 bases between them. The CDR3 length is 13 residues. The V gene's germline CDR1 is SQVTM and CDR2 ANQGSEA. CDR3 region: CSAGTPRGGEQYF. CDR3 coding DNA: TGCAGCGCCGGGACTCCAAGGGGCGGCGAGCAGTACTTC.

This chain joins TRBV28 and TRBJ2-7, with D perhaps given as TRBD1 or TRBD2 (5 bases each). CDR1 MDHEN and CDR2 SYDVKM come from the germline V gene. The CDR3 runs to 16 residues. V lost 6 bases and J lost 2, with 20 bases in between. The CDR3 DNA reads as TGTGCCAGCAGCCTACCCCGGGGCGCCAGTCCCTACGAGCAGTACTTC. It translates to CASSLPRGASPYEQYF.

By share, this clone ranks as medium-sized. The J gene is TRBJ1-5, the V gene TRBV4-1; possible D gene TRBD1, 5 bases. Germline CDR1 reads MGHRA; CDR2 reads YSYEKL. Trimming took 0 bases from V and 3 from J, leaving 9 bases between them. This CDR3 comprises 15 residues. The CDR3 DNA follows: TGCGCCAGCAGCCAAGATCTCAGGGCCAATCAGCCCCAGCATTTT. Translating it yields CASSQDLRANQPQHF.

This chain links TRBV10-3 with TRBJ2-3, with D tentatively TRBD1 or TRBD2 (5 bases each). CDR3 length: 14 residues. V was cut by 3 bases and J by 4 bases, with 11 bases left in between. CDR1 is ENHRY and CDR2 is SYGVKD in the germline V gene. The CDR3 sequence is CAISDGASSDTQYF. Here the CDR3 DNA reads TGTGCCATCAGTGATGGGGCTAGCTCAGATACGCAGTATTTT.

Only a few counts were recorded for this clone. The V call is TRBV19, the J call TRBJ2-1, with D perhaps matching TRBD1 (6 bases). The V and J ends lost 4 bases and 0 bases respectively, with 16 bases between them. This CDR3 comprises 17 residues. Germline assignment: CDR1 LNHDA and CDR2 SQIVND (reference sequence). The CDR3 protein is CASSKVGAFSSYNEQFF. The CDR3 DNA sequence: TGTGCCAGTAGTAAGGTGGGGGCGTTTAGCTCCTACAATGAGCAGTTCTTC. The full variable domain, with the rest looked up from reference TRBV19 and TRBJ2-1, is DGGITQSPKYLFRKEGQNVTLSCEQNLNHDAMYWYRQDPGQGLRLIYYSQIVNDFQKGDIAEGYSVSREKKESFPLTVTSAQKNPTAFYLCASSKVGAFSSYNEQFFGPGTRLTVL.

This clone was seen once. The genes are TRBV2 and TRBJ2-1, with a tentative D call TRBD1 (6 bases). Trimming left V 1 base short and J 8 bases short, with 9 bases between. Germline V lookup: CDR1 SNHLY, CDR2 FYNNEI. The CDR3 spans 13 residues. CDR3 sequence (DNA): TGTGCCAGCAGTGAAGGACAGGCTCATGAGCAGTTCTTC. It is translated as CASSEGQAHEQFF.

The gene calls are TRBV7-9 and TRBJ2-1; 11 nucleotides align to TRBD2. The CDR3 loop spans 14 amino acids. The germline V gene has CDR1 SEHNR and CDR2 FQNEAQ (reference sequence). Trimming at V came to 0 bases and at J to 9 bases, leaving 1 base not matched to a gene. DNA for the CDR3: TGTGCCAGCAGCTTAGCTAGCGGGGGGGCTGAGCAGTTCTTC. It encodes CASSLASGGAEQFF.

Only a few counts were recorded for this clone. This sequence joins TRBV6-1 and TRBJ1-2; 7 positions agree with TRBD1. The CDR3 is 14 amino acids. V was clipped by 3 bases and J by 0 bases; unmatched bases: 1. In germline, CDR1 is MNHNS, CDR2 SASEGT. CDR3 protein: CASSEGQSNYGYTF. The CDR3 coding sequence is TGTGCCAGCAGTGAGGGACAGTCTAACTATGGCTACACCTTC.

The CDR3 loop reads CASSGPQSNQPQHF. DNA for the CDR3: TGTGCCAGTTCAGGCCCGCAAAGCAATCAGCCCCAGCATTTT. This sequence joins TRBV6-6 and TRBJ1-5; D is unclear. CDR1 and CDR2 (germline): MNHNY, SVGAGI (reference sequence). This CDR3 is built from 14 residues. Trimming shortened V by 9 bases and J by 1 base, and 13 bases separated the two germline ends.

The gene calls are TRBV14 and TRBJ1-1; no clear D gene. CDR1 and CDR2 from the germline V gene are SGHDN and FVKESK. CDR3 length: 13 amino acids. V lost 0 bases and J lost 4, with 6 bases in between. CDR3 protein: CASSQDVGTEAFF. The DNA of the CDR3 is TGTGCCAGCAGCCAAGATGTTGGCACTGAAGCTTTCTTT.

CDR3 region: CASTMSPGGSYEQYF. CDR3 sequence (DNA): TGTGCCAGCACCATGAGTCCGGGGGGCTCCTACGAGCAGTACTTC. The chain employs TRBV28 and TRBJ2-7; 7 nucleotides line up with TRBD2. The germline CDR1 and CDR2 sequences are MDHEN and SYDVKM. The CDR3 runs 15 residues. V gave up 7 bases and J gave up 0 bases; unmatched junction bases: 9.

The genes are TRBV5-4 and TRBJ2-3; TRBD2 aligns across 13 bases. The CDR3 runs 17 residues. Germline-derived CDR1 and CDR2 are SGHNT and YYREEE (reference sequence). V lost 4 bases, J lost 4 bases, and 9 bases stayed unmatched. The DNA for the CDR3 is TGTGCCAGCAGCCAGGGGCCCGGGACTAGCGGGGCAGATACGCAGTATTTT. As protein: CASSQGPGTSGADTQYF.

In regard to this clone: This same CDR3 is encoded by further DNA sequences in the sample. CDR3 sequence reads: CASSLNQGLALGETQYF. In DNA, the CDR3 is TGCGCCAGCAGCTTGAATCAAGGACTAGCGCTGGGGGAGACCCAGTACTTC. This sequence joins TRBV5-1 and TRBJ2-5, with 9 positions matching TRBD2. The CDR3 spans 17 residues. The germline gives CDR1 SGHRS, CDR2 YFSETQ. V was pared by 1 base and J by 5 bases, with 12 bases of the junction left unmatched.

J is TRBJ2-7 and V is TRBV11-2; 7 bases match TRBD2. Trimming at V came to 0 bases and at J to 2 bases, leaving 4 bases not matched to a gene. CDR3 length: 15 amino acids. The germline gives CDR1 SGHAT, CDR2 FQNNGV. The CDR3 DNA is TGTGCCAGCAGCTTAGACCCGGGAGGCGCCTACGAGCAGTACTTC. It yields the protein CASSLDPGGAYEQYF.

The V gene is TRBV10-3, the J gene TRBJ1-2; no reliable D call. From germline, CDR1 is ENHRY and CDR2 SYGVKD. CDR3 length: 15 amino acids. V lost 4 bases, J lost 3 bases, and 15 bases lay in between. The CDR3 DNA reads as TGTGCCATCAGTGGAACTACATTTGAGGACTATGGCTACACCTTC. This gives the protein CAISGTTFEDYGYTF.

This chain links TRBV11-3 with TRBJ2-1; 7 bases map to TRBD2. CDR3 length: 16 residues. Germline lookup yields CDR1 SGHNT and CDR2 YENEEA. The J segment lost 2 bases and the V segment lost 5 bases, leaving 9 bases of the junction unmatched. The CDR3, as DNA: TGTGCCAGCAGCCCTAGTGGTGCGGGGGCCTACAATGAGCAGTTCTTC. Its translation: CASSPSGAGAYNEQFF.

The J gene is TRBJ2-5, the V gene TRBV7-9; D is tentatively TRBD1 or TRBD2 (5 bases each). The germline V gene has CDR1 SEHNR and CDR2 FQNEAQ (reference sequence). This CDR3 has 13 residues. The ends were cut back, 7 bases at V and 3 bases at J, with 12 bases in the middle. The CDR3 nucleotides are TGTGCCAGCAACATGGGGACGGAAGAGACCCAGTACTTC. This translates into CASNMGTEETQYF.

The rearrangement joins TRBV6-6 to TRBJ2-7; D unclear. Trimming pared 2 bases from V and 1 base from J, leaving 9 bases between. Germline CDR1 reads MNHNY; CDR2 reads SVGAGI (reference sequence). There are 14 residues in the CDR3. The CDR3 nucleotides read TGTGCCAGCAGTTACGTGGCGGAGTCCTACGAGCAGTACTTC. It translates to CASSYVAESYEQYF.

The gene calls are TRBV5-4 and TRBJ2-6; 7 nucleotides match TRBD1. Germline V CDR1 and CDR2: SGHNT, YYREEE (reference sequence). V shed 2 bases and J 0 bases; nucleotides not matched to a gene: 14. The CDR3 is 20 amino acids. The CDR3 loop reads CASSLGVVGQRTSGANVLTF. The CDR3 nucleotides are TGTGCCAGCAGCTTAGGAGTTGTGGGACAGAGAACCTCTGGGGCCAACGTCCTGACTTTC.

The chain has TRBV6-5 and TRBJ2-1; D assignment may be TRBD1 or TRBD2 (6 bases each). The CDR3 spans 16 residues. V lost 4 bases, J lost 7 bases, and 20 bases lay in between. CDR1 is MNHEY, CDR2 SVGAGI, per germline. This chain's CDR3 is CASSSHRGQLTNEQFF. For the CDR3, the DNA is TGTGCCAGCAGTTCTCATCGGGGGCAGTTAACGAATGAGCAGTTCTTC.

This clone was seen more than once but under ten times. This chain joins TRBV5-5 and TRBJ1-5; unclear D gene. V was cut by 1 base and J by 2 bases, with 10 bases left in between. Germline CDR1 is SGHKS and CDR2 is YYEKEE (reference sequence). This CDR3 is 15 amino acids long. This chain's CDR3 is CASSLSPQGNQPQHF. CDR3 nucleotide sequence: TGTGCCAGCAGCTTGAGTCCCCAGGGCAATCAGCCCCAGCATTTT. The complete variable domain, with remaining parts taken from reference TRBV5-5 and TRBJ1-5, reads DAGVTQSPTHLIKTRGQQVTLRCSPISGHKSVSWYQQVLGQGPQFIFQYYEKEERGRGNFPDRFSARQFPNYSSELNVNALLLGDSALYLCASSLSPQGNQPQHFGDGTRLSIL.

The chain has TRBV9 and TRBJ2-2, with D uncertain. Germline lookup yields CDR1 SGDLS and CDR2 YYNGEE. V lost 0 bases to trimming and J lost 2 bases, with 5 bases between them. The CDR3 contains 14 residues. CDR3 in DNA: TGTGCCAGCAGCGTAGTTCCCAACACCGGGGAGCTGTTTTTT. It yields the protein CASSVVPNTGELFF.

The chain recombines TRBV2 with TRBJ1-3; D not resolved. Germline V gene data show CDR1 as SNHLY and CDR2 as FYNNEI. This CDR3 region has 17 residues. Trimming cost V 7 bases and J 0 bases, with 19 bases left between them. CDR3 DNA sequence: TGTGCCAGCACCAAAAGGAAGGTGGGAGTCTCTGGAAACACCATATATTTT. Its protein is CASTKRKVGVSGNTIYF.

The chain recombines TRBV5-1 with TRBJ2-3; the D gene is possibly TRBD2 (5 bases). The CDR3 sequence is 15 residues long. CDR1 and CDR2 from the germline V gene are SGHRS and YFSETQ. The germline V and J ends were trimmed by 2 bases and 0 bases, with 10 bases remaining between them. This CDR3 reads CASSFGVSSTDTQYF. The CDR3 DNA reads TGCGCCAGCAGCTTCGGGGTTTCTAGCACAGATACGCAGTATTTT.